This T cell receptor (beta chain) was recorded in a study of long-term antiretroviral therapy in people with HIV. An immunoSEQ assay, version v3.0, was performed at survey level. Clones were read by immunoSEQ multiplex PCR, and TCRdb kept only the in-frame ones, dropping some. The table records around 24,000 clones, around three quarters of them present only once. V was clipped by 4 bases and J by 5 bases; unmatched bases: 9. Germline lookup yields CDR1 SEHNR and CDR2 FQNEAQ (reference sequence). CDR3 length: 15 amino acids. The origin of this receptor is a woman in her thirties or forties with HIV. Sequencing was performed on unsorted PBMCs, taken 0.5 years after starting antiretroviral therapy. The chain recombines TRBV7-9 with TRBJ2-5; 8 nucleotides agree with TRBD2. CDR3 region: CASSSRGALIETQYF. For the CDR3, the DNA is TGTGCCAGCAGCTCGCGGGGGGCCCTTATCGAGACCCAGTACTTC.